A single sample is the source of the 28 T cell receptor beta chains below, sequenced in a study of cytomegalovirus exposure and HLA in healthy donors. Both 60 Vbeta primers and 13 Jbeta primers went into the PCR. Data came from immunoSEQ multiplex PCR; TCRdb stores just in-frame clones and leaves some out. The sample has 150,000 or so clones, 70% to 75% seen once. The sample taken for sequencing was PBMCs. The receptors were gathered from a male donor in good health and CMV-seronegative.

The rearrangement uses TRBV5-1 and TRBJ1-1; D may be TRBD1 (5 bases). Germline V gene data show CDR1 as SGHRS and CDR2 as YFSETQ. The CDR3 has 14 residues. V lost 5 bases and J lost 1, with 12 bases in between. CDR3 bases: TGCGCCAGCAGACGGGGGACGGGGAACACTGAAGCTTTCTTT. Its translation is CASRRGTGNTEAFF.

The rearrangement uses TRBV7-2 and TRBJ1-6; the match to TRBD1 covers 8 bases. Unmatched junction bases numbered 6, after V lost 4 bases and J lost 7 bases. Looked up from germline, CDR1 is SGHTA and CDR2 is FQGNSA. This CDR3 comprises 15 residues. The CDR3 sequence is CASSYRQGPNSPLHF. CDR3 coding DNA: TGTGCCAGCAGCTACCGACAGGGGCCCAATTCACCCCTCCACTTT.

This clone was recorded only once. The chain employs TRBV6-5 and TRBJ1-1; D call uncertain. The CDR3 length is 15 residues. V was trimmed by 0 bases and J by 0 bases, leaving 8 bases between them. Germline V CDR1 and CDR2: MNHEY, SVGAGI. The DNA of the CDR3 is TGTGCCAGCAGTTACTCGACCAGGCTGAACACTGAAGCTTTCTTT. It is translated as CASSYSTRLNTEAFF.

The chain has TRBV29-1 and TRBJ2-5; 9 bases fit TRBD2. V lost 7 bases to trimming and J lost 7 bases; unmatched junction nucleotides: 7. CDR1 and CDR2 (germline): SQVTM, ANQGSEA. The CDR3 consists of 12 residues. The CDR3 region has the DNA TGCAGCGCCCGGACAGCGGGGGGGACCCAGTACTTC. Encoded protein: CSARTAGGTQYF.

This chain connects TRBV2 to TRBJ2-2; no reliable D call. Germline assignment: CDR1 SNHLY and CDR2 FYNNEI. This CDR3 is built from 15 residues. Trimming left V 8 bases short and J 5 bases short, with 18 bases between. The chain's CDR3 is CASGARGLGTGELFF. CDR3 nucleotides: TGTGCCAGCGGCGCACGCGGCCTCGGTACCGGGGAGCTGTTTTTT.

The CDR3 bases are TGTGCCAGCAGCTTAGCAAGGGGGAACACCGGGGAGCTGTTTTTT. Translated, it gives CASSLARGNTGELFF. The chain uses TRBV7-9 and TRBJ2-2; D might be TRBD1 (5 bases). The germline gives CDR1 SEHNR, CDR2 FQNEAQ (reference sequence). The CDR3 spans 15 residues. V lost 0 bases and J lost 1, with 6 bases in between.

The chain combines TRBV9 with TRBJ2-5; the match to TRBD2 covers 15 bases. Germline V gene lookup returns CDR1 SGDLS and CDR2 YYNGEE. The CDR3 loop spans 16 amino acids. With 4 bases clipped from V and 5 bases from J, the junction kept 6 bases outside the gene matches. The CDR3 sequence is CASSLGLAGGRETQYF. CDR3 in DNA: TGTGCCAGCAGCCTGGGACTAGCGGGGGGTAGGGAGACCCAGTACTTC.

The chain is built from TRBV7-9 and TRBJ2-3; 9 bases are a match to TRBD1. This CDR3 is 15 amino acids long. CDR1 is SEHNR and CDR2 is FQNEAQ in the germline V gene (reference sequence). V shed 5 bases, J shed 1 base, and the junction held 4 bases outside the gene matches. The CDR3 reads CASSPGDRGTDTQYF. CDR3 nucleotide sequence: TGTGCCAGCAGCCCCGGGGACAGGGGCACAGATACGCAGTATTTT.

This rearrangement joins TRBV18 to TRBJ1-2, with D possibly being TRBD1 (6 bases). Germline V gives CDR1 KGHSH, CDR2 LQKENI. V lost 3 bases and J 0 bases, leaving 11 bases between the germline ends. The CDR3 covers 15 residues. The CDR3 sequence is CASSPRTASNYGYTF. The CDR3 DNA reads as TGTGCCAGCTCACCCCGGACAGCGTCTAACTATGGCTACACCTTC.

This chain connects TRBV15 to TRBJ2-5, with a possible D match to TRBD2 (7 bases). Trimming cost V 6 bases and J 7 bases, with 12 bases left between them. CDR3 size: 12 residues. Germline values: CDR1 LNHNV, CDR2 YYDKDF (reference sequence). The CDR3 region is CATRGGEGTQYF. The CDR3 coding sequence is TGTGCCACCAGAGGGGGGGAAGGGACCCAGTACTTC.

The CDR3 is CASSLGQGRSATEAFF. Here the CDR3 DNA reads TGTGCCAGCAGCCTCGGACAGGGAAGAAGCGCGACTGAAGCTTTCTTT. The chain carries TRBV7-9 and TRBJ1-1; 8 positions agree with TRBD1. Germline values: CDR1 SEHNR, CDR2 FQNEAQ (reference sequence). V lost 5 bases to trimming and J lost 5 bases; unmatched junction nucleotides: 13. The CDR3 consists of 16 residues.

CDR3 sequence: CASRKDSYEQYF. CDR3 DNA: TGTGCCAGCAGGAAAGACAGCTACGAGCAGTACTTC. The rearrangement uses TRBV6-1 and TRBJ2-7; possibly TRBD1 for D (5 bases). Trimming removed 6 bases at V and 3 bases at J, with 9 bases between. Germline CDR1 MNHNS, CDR2 SASEGT. CDR3 size: 12 residues.

The chain uses TRBV27 and TRBJ2-1, with 7 bases aligning to TRBD2. V lost 1 base and J lost 4; bases outside the gene matches: 7. The CDR3 is 16 amino acids. Germline V gene lookup returns CDR1 MNHEY and CDR2 SMNVEV (reference sequence). The CDR3 DNA reads as TGTGCCAGCAGTTTATTAGAGAGCGGGAAATACAATGAGCAGTTCTTC. The encoded protein is CASSLLESGKYNEQFF.

The chain combines TRBV11-1 with TRBJ2-1; TRBD2 aligns across 7 bases. V trimming: 0 bases; J trimming: 4 bases; junction bases outside the gene matches: 6. This CDR3 is built from 16 residues. Germline CDR1 SGHAT, CDR2 FQDESV (reference sequence). As DNA, the CDR3 is TGTGCCAGCAGCTTAGCGTCGTGGGGGGGATACAATGAGCAGTTCTTC. Its translation is CASSLASWGGYNEQFF.

The CDR3 nucleotides read TGTGCCAGCAGCGCCTTCGGGGGACAGGGGATTAATGAGCAGTTCTTC. Protein product: CASSAFGGQGINEQFF. V usage is TRBV9 and J usage is TRBJ2-1; 10 nucleotides agree with TRBD1. CDR1 and CDR2 (germline): SGDLS, YYNGEE. The V and J ends lost 3 bases and 7 bases, in that order; junction bases with no gene match: 10. The CDR3 extends over 16 amino acids.

This rearrangement joins TRBV6-5 to TRBJ1-3, with 7 bases lining up with TRBD1. Germline V gene sequence: CDR1 MNHEY, CDR2 SVGAGI. V was clipped by 7 bases and J by 4 bases; unmatched bases: 7. The CDR3 covers 14 residues. CDR3 DNA: TGTGCCAGCAACCCAGGGGGTGAGGGAAACACCATATATTTT. It encodes CASNPGGEGNTIYF.

The rearrangement joins TRBV5-1 to TRBJ2-3; D not certain. Trimming took off 1 base at V and 0 bases at J, with 6 bases between the two ends. Germline loops: CDR1 SGHRS, CDR2 YFSETQ. The CDR3 is 14 residues long. The CDR3 nucleotides read TGCGCCAGCAGCTTGTCAACTAGCACAGATACGCAGTATTTT. Translated: CASSLSTSTDTQYF.

The chain carries TRBV19 and TRBJ2-2, with TRBD2 as a possible D gene (5 bases). Trimming cost V 3 bases and J 6 bases, with 5 bases left between them. This CDR3 has 12 amino acids. Germline V gene lookup returns CDR1 LNHDA and CDR2 SQIVND (reference sequence). Here the CDR3 reads CASSMRAGELFF. The CDR3 nucleotides read TGTGCCAGTAGTATGAGGGCCGGGGAGCTGTTTTTT.

The J gene is TRBJ1-5, the V gene TRBV19; 9 bases agree with TRBD1. Germline CDR1 reads LNHDA; CDR2 reads SQIVND (reference sequence). The J segment lost 2 bases and the V segment lost 6 bases, leaving 2 bases of the junction unmatched. The CDR3 covers 14 residues. The CDR3: CASSRTGGNQPQHF. The CDR3 bases are TGTGCCAGTAGCAGGACAGGGGGCAATCAGCCCCAGCATTTT.

The V and J genes are TRBV6-1 and TRBJ2-1; 11 bases align to TRBD1. There are 15 residues in the CDR3. Germline CDR1 reads MNHNS; CDR2 reads SASEGT. V lost 4 bases, J lost 6 bases, and 5 bases stayed unmatched. The CDR3 here is CASSAHGTGGNEQFF. For the CDR3, the DNA is TGTGCCAGCAGTGCCCACGGGACAGGGGGCAATGAGCAGTTCTTC.

J is TRBJ1-1 and V is TRBV6-5; the D gene is possibly TRBD1 (6 bases). The length of the CDR3 is 12 residues. CDR1 MNHEY and CDR2 SVGAGI come from the germline V gene. V was pared by 2 bases and J by 11 bases, with 12 bases between. The CDR3 nucleotides are TGTGCCAGCAGTTACGGGGGGGCGGTGGCTTTCTTT. This codes for CASSYGGAVAFF.

The chain combines TRBV9 with TRBJ1-2; 8 bases are shared with TRBD1. The CDR3 is made up of 13 amino acids. The germline gives CDR1 SGDLS, CDR2 YYNGEE. The V segment lost 3 bases and the J segment 7 bases; nucleotides outside the gene matches: 5. The CDR3 DNA is TGTGCCAGCAGCGGACGGACAGGGTTTGGCTACACCTTC. Translation: CASSGRTGFGYTF. Full variable domain (outside the CDR3, taken from reference TRBV9 and TRBJ1-2): DSGVTQTPKHLITATGQRVTLRCSPRSGDLSVYWYQQSLDQGLQFLIQYYNGEERAKGNILERFSAQQFPDLHSELNLSSLELGDSALYFCASSGRTGFGYTFGSGTRLTVV.

V gene TRBV19 combines with J gene TRBJ2-1; possible D gene TRBD1, 5 bases. The germline CDR1 and CDR2 sequences are LNHDA and SQIVND (reference sequence). Trimming pared 3 bases from V and 5 bases from J, leaving 11 bases between. The CDR3 totals 14 residues. The CDR3 loop is CASSIQGTHNEQFF. CDR3 nucleotides: TGTGCCAGTAGTATCCAGGGAACCCACAATGAGCAGTTCTTC.

The chain couples TRBV2 to TRBJ1-1; D is unclear. Trimming left V 6 bases short and J 2 bases short, with 10 bases between. Germline CDR1 SNHLY, CDR2 FYNNEI. The CDR3 spans 13 residues. The CDR3 protein is CASREEINTEAFF. DNA for the CDR3: TGTGCCAGCAGGGAGGAGATCAACACTGAAGCTTTCTTT.

V usage is TRBV7-9 and J usage is TRBJ2-1; 7 bases align to TRBD2. CDR3 length: 16 residues. J lost 8 bases, V lost 4 bases, and 14 bases had no gene match. From germline, CDR1 is SEHNR and CDR2 FQNEAQ (reference sequence). CDR3 bases: TGTGCCAGCAGCTCCGATGGCGGGAGAAAGGGCGATGAGCAGTTCTTC. Protein product: CASSSDGGRKGDEQFF.

This chain links TRBV7-9 with TRBJ2-4, with 8 bases fitting TRBD1. This CDR3 contains 15 residues. Germline CDR1 is SEHNR and CDR2 is FQNEAQ (reference sequence). V lost 5 bases to trimming and J lost 9 bases; unmatched junction nucleotides: 12. The CDR3 sequence is CASSDRDRWDGIQYF. The CDR3 DNA is TGTGCCAGCAGCGACCGGGACAGGTGGGATGGCATTCAGTACTTC.

This sequence joins TRBV2 and TRBJ2-2; unclear D gene. V lost 3 bases to trimming and J lost 6 bases, with 14 bases between them. This CDR3 contains 15 residues. CDR1 and CDR2 (germline): SNHLY, FYNNEI. In DNA, the CDR3 is TGTGCCAGCAGTGATCTTTCCTCGGGTTCCGGGGAGCTGTTTTTT. It codes for CASSDLSSGSGELFF. Full variable domain (remainder filled in from reference TRBV2 and TRBJ2-2): EPEVTQTPSHQVTQMGQEVILRCVPISNHLYFYWYRQILGQKVEFLVSFYNNEISEKSEIFDDQFSVERPDGSNFTLKIRSTKLEDSAMYFCASSDLSSGSGELFFGEGSRLTVL.

The chain has TRBV7-6 and TRBJ2-1, with a possible D match to TRBD2 (6 bases). This CDR3 has 15 residues. V was pared by 3 bases and J by 0 bases, with 9 bases between. Looked up from germline, CDR1 is SGHVS and CDR2 is FNYEAQ. CDR3 residues: CASSLVSGSYNEQFF. CDR3 nucleotides: TGTGCCAGCAGCTTGGTTAGCGGCTCCTACAATGAGCAGTTCTTC.